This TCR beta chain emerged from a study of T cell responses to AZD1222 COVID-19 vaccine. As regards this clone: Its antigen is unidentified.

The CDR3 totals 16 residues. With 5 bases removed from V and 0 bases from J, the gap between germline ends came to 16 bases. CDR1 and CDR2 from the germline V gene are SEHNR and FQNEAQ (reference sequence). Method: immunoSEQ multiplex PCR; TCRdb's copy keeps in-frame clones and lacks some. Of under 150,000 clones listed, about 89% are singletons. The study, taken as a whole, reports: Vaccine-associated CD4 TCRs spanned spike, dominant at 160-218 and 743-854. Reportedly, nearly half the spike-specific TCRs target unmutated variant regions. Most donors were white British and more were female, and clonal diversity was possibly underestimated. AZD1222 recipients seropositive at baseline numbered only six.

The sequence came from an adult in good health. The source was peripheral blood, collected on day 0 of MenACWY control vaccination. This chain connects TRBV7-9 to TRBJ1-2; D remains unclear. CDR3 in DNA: TGTGCCAGCAGCCCAATGGTTTGGAAAGCTAACTATGGCTACACCTTC. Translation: CASSPMVWKANYGYTF.